This T cell receptor beta chain came from a study of blood T cell repertoires in COVID-19. Study in general: Collection of acute and convalescent COVID-19 samples took place in the United States, Italy and Spain. T cells, B-cell-depleted T cells, or PBMCs supplied cDNA or gDNA.

Germline CDR1 is SGHTA and CDR2 is FQGTGA. CDR3 length: 14 amino acids. The V end was cut by 2 bases, the J end by 4 bases, with 11 bases between. In the authors' workflow: Amplification with reference gene primers provided the estimates of nucleated cell counts. Sequencing used immunoSEQ multiplex PCR; TCRdb keeps in-frame clones, though not all of them. V, J and clone size are those of that table, while D and trimming were read from the DNA. Of under 150,000 clones listed, 85% to 90% are singletons. This sequence joins TRBV7-3 and TRBJ2-5, with D unclear. This TCR derives from a woman in her forties or fifties with acute or convalescent COVID-19. Input material: peripheral blood. The CDR3 here is CASSLDTGAETQYF. The CDR3 region has the DNA TGTGCCAGCAGCTTAGATACCGGAGCAGAGACCCAGTACTTC. Complete variable domain (other parts from reference TRBV7-3 and TRBJ2-5): GAGVSQTPSNKVTEKGKYVELRCDPISGHTALYWYRQSLGQGPEFLIYFQGTGAADDSGLPNDRFFAVRPEGSVSTLKIQRTERGDSAVYLCASSLDTGAETQYFGPGTRLLVL.